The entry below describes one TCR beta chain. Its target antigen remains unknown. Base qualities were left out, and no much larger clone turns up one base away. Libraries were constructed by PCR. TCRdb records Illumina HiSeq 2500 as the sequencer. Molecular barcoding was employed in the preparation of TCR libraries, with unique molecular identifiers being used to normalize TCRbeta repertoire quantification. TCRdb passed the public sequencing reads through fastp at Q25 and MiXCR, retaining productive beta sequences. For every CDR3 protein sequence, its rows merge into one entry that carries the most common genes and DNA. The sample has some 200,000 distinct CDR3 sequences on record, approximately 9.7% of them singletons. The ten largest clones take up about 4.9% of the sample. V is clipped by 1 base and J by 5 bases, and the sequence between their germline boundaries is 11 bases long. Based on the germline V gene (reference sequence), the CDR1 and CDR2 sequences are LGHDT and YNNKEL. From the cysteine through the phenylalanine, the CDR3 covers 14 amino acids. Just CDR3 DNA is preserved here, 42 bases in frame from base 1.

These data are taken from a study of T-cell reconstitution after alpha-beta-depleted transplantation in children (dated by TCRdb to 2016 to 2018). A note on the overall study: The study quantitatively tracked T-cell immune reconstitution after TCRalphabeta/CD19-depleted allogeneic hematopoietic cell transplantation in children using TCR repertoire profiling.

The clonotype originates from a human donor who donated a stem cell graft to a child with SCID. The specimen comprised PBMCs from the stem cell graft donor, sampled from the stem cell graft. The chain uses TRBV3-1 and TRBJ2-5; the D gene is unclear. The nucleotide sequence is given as TGTGCCAGCAGCCAAGCAAAACAAAGCGAGACCCAGTACTTC. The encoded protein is CASSQAKQSETQYF.